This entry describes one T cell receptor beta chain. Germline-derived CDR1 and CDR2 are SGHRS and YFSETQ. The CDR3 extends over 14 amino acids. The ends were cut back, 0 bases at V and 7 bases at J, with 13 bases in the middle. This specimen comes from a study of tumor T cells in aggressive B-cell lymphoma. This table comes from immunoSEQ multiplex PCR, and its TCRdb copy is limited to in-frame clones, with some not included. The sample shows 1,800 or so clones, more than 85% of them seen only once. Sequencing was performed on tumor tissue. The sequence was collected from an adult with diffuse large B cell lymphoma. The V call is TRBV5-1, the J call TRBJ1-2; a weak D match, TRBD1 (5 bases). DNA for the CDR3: TGCGCCAGCAGCTTGGCCGGGGCTAGCGGTGGCTACACCTTC. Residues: CASSLAGASGGYTF.